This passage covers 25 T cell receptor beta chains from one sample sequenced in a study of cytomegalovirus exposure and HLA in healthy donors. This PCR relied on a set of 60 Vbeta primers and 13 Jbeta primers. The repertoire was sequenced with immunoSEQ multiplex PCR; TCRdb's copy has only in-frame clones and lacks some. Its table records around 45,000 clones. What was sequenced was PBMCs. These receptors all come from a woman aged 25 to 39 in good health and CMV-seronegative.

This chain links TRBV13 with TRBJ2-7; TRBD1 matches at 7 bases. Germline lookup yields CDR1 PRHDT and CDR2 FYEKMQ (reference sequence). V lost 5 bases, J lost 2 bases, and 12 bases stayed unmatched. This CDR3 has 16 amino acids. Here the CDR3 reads CASSARGQLNTYEQYF. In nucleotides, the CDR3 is TGTGCCAGCAGCGCCCGGGGACAGCTTAATACCTACGAGCAGTACTTC.

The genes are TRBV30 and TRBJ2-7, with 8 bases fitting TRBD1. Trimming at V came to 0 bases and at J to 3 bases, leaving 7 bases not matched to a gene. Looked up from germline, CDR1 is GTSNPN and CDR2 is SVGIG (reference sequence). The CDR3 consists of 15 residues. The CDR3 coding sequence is TGTGCCTGGAGTGTCGCACAGGGGGGTAACTACGAGCAGTACTTC. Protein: CAWSVAQGGNYEQYF.

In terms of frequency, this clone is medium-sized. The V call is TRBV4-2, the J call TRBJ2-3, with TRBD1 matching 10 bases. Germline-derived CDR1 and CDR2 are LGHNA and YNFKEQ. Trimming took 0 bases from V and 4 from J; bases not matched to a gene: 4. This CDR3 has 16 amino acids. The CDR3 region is CASSQDLGTGADTQYF. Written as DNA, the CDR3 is TGTGCCAGCAGCCAAGATTTAGGGACAGGGGCAGATACGCAGTATTTT.

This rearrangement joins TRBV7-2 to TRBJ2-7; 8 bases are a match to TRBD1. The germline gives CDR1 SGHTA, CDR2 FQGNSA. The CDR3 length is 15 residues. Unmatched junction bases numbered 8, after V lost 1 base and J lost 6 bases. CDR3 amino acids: CASSLEGTGIPEQYF. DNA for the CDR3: TGTGCCAGCAGCTTAGAGGGGACAGGAATACCCGAGCAGTACTTC.

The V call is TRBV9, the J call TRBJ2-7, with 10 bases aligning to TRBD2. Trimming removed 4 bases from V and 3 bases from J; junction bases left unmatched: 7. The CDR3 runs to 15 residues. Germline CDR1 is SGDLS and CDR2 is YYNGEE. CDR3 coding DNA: TGTGCCAGCAGCCCCGTGGGGACTAGCGACTACGAGCAGTACTTC. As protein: CASSPVGTSDYEQYF.

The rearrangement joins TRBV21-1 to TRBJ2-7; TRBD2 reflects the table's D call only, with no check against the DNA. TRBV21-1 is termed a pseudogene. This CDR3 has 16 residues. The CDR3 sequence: CASSKGSFSVPYEQYF. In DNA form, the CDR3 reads TGTGCCAGCAGCAAAGGGTCGTTTAGCGTGCCCTACGAGCAGTACTTC.

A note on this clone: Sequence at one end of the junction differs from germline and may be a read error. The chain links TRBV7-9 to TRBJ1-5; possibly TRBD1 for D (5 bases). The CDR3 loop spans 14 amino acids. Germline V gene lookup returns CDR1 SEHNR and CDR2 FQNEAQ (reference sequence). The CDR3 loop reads CASSLGDSIQPQHF. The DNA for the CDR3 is TGTGCCAGCAGCTTAGGCGACAGCATTCAGCCCCAGCATTTT.

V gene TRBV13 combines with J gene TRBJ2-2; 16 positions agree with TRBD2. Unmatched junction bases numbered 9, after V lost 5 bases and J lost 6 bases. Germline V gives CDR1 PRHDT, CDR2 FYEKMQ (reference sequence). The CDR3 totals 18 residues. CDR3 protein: CASSKGLAGGPSSGELFF. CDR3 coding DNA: TGTGCCAGCAGCAAGGGACTAGCGGGAGGGCCCTCTTCCGGGGAGCTGTTTTTT.

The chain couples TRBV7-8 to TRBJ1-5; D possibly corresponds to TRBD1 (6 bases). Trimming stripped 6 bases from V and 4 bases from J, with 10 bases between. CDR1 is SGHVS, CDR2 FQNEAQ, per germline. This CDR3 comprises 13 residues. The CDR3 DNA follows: TGTGCCAGCAGGGACAGCCTAAATCAGCCCCAGCATTTT. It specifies CASRDSLNQPQHF.

The DNA for the CDR3 is TGTGCCAGCAGCTTGAGACAGGGGGCTTACGAGCAGTACTTC. This sequence encodes CASSLRQGAYEQYF. The chain combines TRBV5-6 with TRBJ2-7, with 10 bases that match TRBD1. Germline V gene data show CDR1 as SGHDT and CDR2 as YYEEEE. V lost 1 base to trimming and J lost 4 bases; unmatched junction nucleotides: 2. The CDR3 is made up of 14 amino acids.

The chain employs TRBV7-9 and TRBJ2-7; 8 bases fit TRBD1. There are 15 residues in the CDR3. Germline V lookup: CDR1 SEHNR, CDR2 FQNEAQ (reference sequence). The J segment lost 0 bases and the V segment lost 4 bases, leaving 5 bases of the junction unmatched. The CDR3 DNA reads TGTGCCAGCAGCTACAGACAGGGGCGCTCCTACGAGCAGTACTTC. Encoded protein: CASSYRQGRSYEQYF.

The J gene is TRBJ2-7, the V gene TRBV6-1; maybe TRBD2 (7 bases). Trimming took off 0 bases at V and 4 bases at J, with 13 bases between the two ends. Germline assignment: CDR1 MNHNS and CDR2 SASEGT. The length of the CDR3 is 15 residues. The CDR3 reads CASSEAGGLQYEQYF. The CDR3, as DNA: TGTGCCAGCAGTGAAGCGGGGGGGCTACAATACGAGCAGTACTTC.

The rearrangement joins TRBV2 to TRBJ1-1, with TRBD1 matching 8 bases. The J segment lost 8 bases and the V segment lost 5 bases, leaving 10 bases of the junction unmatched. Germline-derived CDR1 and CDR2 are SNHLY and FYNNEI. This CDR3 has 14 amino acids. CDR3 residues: CASSMDRAALEAFF. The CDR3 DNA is TGTGCCAGCAGTATGGACAGGGCCGCCCTGGAAGCTTTCTTT.

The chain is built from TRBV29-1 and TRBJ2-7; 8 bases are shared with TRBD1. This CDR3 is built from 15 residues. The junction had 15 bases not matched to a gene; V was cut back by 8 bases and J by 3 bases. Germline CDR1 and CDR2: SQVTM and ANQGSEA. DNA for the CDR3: TGCAGCCCAAGTCGGCTAGGACAGGGTAACTACGAGCAGTACTTC. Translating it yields CSPSRLGQGNYEQYF.

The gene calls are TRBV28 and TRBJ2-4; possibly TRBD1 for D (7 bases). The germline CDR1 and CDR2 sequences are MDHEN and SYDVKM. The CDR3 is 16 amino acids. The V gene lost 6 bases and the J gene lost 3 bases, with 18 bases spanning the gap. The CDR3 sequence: CASSPGTRGDKNIQYF. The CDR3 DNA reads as TGTGCCAGCAGCCCCGGGACCAGGGGGGACAAAAACATTCAGTACTTC.

The CDR3: CASSSNRGGYTEAFF. Written as DNA, the CDR3 is TGTGCCAGCAGTTCAAACAGGGGCGGGTACACTGAAGCTTTCTTT. The chain employs TRBV6-5 and TRBJ1-1; 7 bases map to TRBD1. The germline gives CDR1 MNHEY, CDR2 SVGAGI. V gave up 4 bases and J gave up 3 bases; unmatched junction bases: 8. The CDR3 extends over 15 amino acids.

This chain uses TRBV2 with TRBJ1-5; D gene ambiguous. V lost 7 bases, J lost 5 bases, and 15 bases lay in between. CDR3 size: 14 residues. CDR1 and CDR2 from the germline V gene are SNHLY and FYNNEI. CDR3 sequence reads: CASTYDTAYQPQHF. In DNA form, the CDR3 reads TGTGCCAGCACCTACGACACTGCGTATCAGCCCCAGCATTTT.

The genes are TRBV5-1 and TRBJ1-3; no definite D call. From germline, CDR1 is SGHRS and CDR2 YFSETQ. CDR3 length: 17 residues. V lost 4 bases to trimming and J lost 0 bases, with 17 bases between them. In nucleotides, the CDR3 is TGCGCCAGCAGCCGAGGGTTAATAGCCAGCTCTGGAAACACCATATATTTT. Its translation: CASSRGLIASSGNTIYF.

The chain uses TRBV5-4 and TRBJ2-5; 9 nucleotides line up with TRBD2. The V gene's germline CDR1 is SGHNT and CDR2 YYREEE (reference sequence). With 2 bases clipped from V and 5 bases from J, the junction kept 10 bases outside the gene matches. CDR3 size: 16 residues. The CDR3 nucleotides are TGTGCCAGCAGCTTCATGGGCGGGAGGGAAAGGGAGACCCAGTACTTC. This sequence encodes CASSFMGGRERETQYF. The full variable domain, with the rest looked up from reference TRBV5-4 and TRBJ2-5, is ETGVTQSPTHLIKTRGQQVTLRCSSQSGHNTVSWYQQALGQGPQFIFQYYREEENGRGNFPPRFSGLQFPNYSSELNVNALELDDSALYLCASSFMGGRERETQYFGPGTRLLVL.

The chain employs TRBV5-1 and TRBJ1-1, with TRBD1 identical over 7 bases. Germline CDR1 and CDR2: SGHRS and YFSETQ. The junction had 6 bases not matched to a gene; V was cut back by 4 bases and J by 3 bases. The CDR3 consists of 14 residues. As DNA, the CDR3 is TGCGCCAGCAGCCAGGGGGGTAGGGACACTGAAGCTTTCTTT. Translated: CASSQGGRDTEAFF.

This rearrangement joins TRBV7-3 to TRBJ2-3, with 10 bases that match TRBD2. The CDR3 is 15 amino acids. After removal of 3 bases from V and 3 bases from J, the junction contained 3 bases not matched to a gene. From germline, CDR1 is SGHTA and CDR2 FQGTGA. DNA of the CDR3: TGTGCCAGCAGCTTTACTAGCGGGGCGACAGATACGCAGTATTTT. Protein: CASSFTSGATDTQYF.

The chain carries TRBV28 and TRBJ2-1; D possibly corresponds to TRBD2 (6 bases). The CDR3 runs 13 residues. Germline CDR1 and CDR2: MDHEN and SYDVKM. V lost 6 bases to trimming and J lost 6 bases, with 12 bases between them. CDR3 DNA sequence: TGTGCCAGCAGCCGCGGGACCCCCAATGAGCAGTTCTTC. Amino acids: CASSRGTPNEQFF.

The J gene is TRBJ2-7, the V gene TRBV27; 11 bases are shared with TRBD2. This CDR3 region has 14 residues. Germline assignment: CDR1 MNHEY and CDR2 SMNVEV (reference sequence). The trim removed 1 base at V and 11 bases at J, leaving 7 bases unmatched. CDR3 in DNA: TGTGCCAGCAGTTTATTTAGCGGGGGGGCCTTTGAGTACTTC. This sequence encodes CASSLFSGGAFEYF.

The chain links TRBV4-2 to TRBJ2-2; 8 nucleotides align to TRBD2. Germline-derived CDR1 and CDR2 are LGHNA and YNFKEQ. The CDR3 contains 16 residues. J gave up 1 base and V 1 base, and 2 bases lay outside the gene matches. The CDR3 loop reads CASSQGTSRNTGELFF. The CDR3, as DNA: TGTGCCAGCAGCCAAGGGACTAGCAGGAACACCGGGGAGCTGTTTTTT.

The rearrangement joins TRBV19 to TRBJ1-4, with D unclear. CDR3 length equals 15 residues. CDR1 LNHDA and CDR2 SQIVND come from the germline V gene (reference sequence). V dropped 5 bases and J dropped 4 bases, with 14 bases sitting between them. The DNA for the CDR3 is TGTGCCAGTAGTGCCTGGACGGGGATTAATGAAAAACTGTTTTTT. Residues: CASSAWTGINEKLFF.